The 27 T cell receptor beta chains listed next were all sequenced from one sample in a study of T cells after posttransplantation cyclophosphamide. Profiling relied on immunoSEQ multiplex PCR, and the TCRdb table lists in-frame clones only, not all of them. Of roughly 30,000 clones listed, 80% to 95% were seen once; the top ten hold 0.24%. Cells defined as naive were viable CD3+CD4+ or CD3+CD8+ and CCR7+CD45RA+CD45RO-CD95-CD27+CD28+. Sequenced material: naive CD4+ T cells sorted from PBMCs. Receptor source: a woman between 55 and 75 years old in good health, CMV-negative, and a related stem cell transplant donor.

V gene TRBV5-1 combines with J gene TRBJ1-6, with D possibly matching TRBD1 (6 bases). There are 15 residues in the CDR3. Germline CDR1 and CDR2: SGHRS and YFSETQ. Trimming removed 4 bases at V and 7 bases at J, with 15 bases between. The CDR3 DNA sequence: TGCGCCAGCAGCGCCCCAGGGGAAGGGAATTCACCCCTCCACTTT. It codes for CASSAPGEGNSPLHF.

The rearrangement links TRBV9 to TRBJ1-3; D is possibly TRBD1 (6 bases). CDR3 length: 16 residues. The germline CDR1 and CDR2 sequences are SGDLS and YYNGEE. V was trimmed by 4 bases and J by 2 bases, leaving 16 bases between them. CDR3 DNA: TGTGCCAGCAGCTTCAACGAGGGACATACTGGAAACACCATATATTTT. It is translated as CASSFNEGHTGNTIYF.

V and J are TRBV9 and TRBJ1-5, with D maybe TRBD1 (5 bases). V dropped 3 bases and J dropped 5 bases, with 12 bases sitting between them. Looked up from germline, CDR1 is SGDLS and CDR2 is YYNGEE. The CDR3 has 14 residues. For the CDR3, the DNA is TGTGCCAGCAGCGCCTCCCCGGGGGATCAGCCCCAGCATTTT. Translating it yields CASSASPGDQPQHF. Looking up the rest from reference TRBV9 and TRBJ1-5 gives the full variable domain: DSGVTQTPKHLITATGQRVTLRCSPRSGDLSVYWYQQSLDQGLQFLIQYYNGEERAKGNILERFSAQQFPDLHSELNLSSLELGDSALYFCASSASPGDQPQHFGDGTRLSIL.

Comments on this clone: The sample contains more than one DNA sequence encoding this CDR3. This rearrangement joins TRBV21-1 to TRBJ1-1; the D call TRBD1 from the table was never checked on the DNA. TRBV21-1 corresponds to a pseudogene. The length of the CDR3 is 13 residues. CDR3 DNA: TGTGCCAGCAGCAAACAGAAGAACACTGAAGCTTTCTTT. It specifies CASSKQKNTEAFF.

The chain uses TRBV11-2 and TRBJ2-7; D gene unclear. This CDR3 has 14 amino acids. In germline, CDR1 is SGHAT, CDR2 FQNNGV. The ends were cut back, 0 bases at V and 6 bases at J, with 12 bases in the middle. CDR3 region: CASSLDRSSSEQYF. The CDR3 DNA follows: TGTGCCAGCAGCTTAGATCGCTCCTCGAGCGAGCAGTACTTC. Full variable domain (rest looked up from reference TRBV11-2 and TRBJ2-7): EAGVAQSPRYKIIEKRQSVAFWCNPISGHATLYWYQQILGQGPKLLIQFQNNGVVDDSQLPKDRFSAERLKGVDSTLKIQPAKLEDSAVYLCASSLDRSSSEQYFGPGTRLTVT.

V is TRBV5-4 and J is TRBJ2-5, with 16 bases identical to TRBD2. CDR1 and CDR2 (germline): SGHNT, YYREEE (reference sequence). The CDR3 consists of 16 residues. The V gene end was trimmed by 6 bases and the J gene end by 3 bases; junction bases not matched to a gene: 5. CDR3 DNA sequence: TGTGCCAGCACCCAGGGACTAGCGGGAGGGAAAGAGACCCAGTACTTC. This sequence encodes CASTQGLAGGKETQYF.

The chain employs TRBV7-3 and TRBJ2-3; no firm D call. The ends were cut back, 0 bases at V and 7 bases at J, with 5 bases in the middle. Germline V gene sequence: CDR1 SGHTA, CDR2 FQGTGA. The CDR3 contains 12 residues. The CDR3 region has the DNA TGTGCCAGCAGCTTAACCCTACATACGCAGTATTTT. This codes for CASSLTLHTQYF.

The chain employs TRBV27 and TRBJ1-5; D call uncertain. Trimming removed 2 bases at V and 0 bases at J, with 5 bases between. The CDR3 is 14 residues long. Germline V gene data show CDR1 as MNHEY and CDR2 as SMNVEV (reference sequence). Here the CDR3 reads CASSLRDSNQPQHF. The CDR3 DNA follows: TGTGCCAGCAGTTTAAGAGATAGCAATCAGCCCCAGCATTTT.

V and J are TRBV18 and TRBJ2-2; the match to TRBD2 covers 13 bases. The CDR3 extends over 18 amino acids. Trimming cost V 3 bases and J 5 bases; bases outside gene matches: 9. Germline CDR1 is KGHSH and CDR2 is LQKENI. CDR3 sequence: CASSPRTSGRSGTGELFF. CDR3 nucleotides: TGTGCCAGCTCACCTCGGACTAGCGGGAGATCTGGGACCGGGGAGCTGTTTTTT.

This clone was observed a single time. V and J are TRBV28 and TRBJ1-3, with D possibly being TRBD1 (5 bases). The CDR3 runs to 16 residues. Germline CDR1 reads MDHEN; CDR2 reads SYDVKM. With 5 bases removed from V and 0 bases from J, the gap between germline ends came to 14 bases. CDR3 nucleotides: TGTGCCAGCAGTCAGGCGGGGCTCAGCTCTGGAAACACCATATATTTT. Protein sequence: CASSQAGLSSGNTIYF.

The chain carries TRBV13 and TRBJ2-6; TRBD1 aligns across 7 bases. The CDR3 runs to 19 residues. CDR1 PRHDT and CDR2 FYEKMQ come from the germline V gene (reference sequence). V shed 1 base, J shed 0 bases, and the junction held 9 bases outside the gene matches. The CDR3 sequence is CASSLARDRSSSGANVLTF. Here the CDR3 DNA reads TGTGCCAGCAGCTTAGCCCGGGACAGATCTTCCTCTGGGGCCAACGTCCTGACTTTC.

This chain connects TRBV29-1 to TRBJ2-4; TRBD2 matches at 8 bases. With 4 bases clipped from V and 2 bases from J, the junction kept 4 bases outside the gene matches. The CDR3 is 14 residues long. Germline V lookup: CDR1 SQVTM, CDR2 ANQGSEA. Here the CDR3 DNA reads TGCAGCGTTGGAGAGCGGGAGCCCAAAAACATTCAGTACTTC. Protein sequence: CSVGEREPKNIQYF.

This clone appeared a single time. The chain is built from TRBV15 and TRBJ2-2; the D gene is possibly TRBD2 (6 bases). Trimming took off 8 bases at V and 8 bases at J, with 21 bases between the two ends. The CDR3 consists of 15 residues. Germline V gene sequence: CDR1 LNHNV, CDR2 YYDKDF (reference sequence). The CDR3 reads CATLPGAGPSGELFF. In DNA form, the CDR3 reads TGTGCCACCCTCCCCGGGGCGGGGCCTTCTGGGGAGCTGTTTTTT.

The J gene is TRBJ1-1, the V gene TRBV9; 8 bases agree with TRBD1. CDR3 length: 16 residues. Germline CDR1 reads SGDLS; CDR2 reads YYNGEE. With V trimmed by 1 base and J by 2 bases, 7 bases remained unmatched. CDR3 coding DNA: TGTGCCAGCAGCGTATTACAGGGGGGACAAAACACTGAAGCTTTCTTT. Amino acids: CASSVLQGGQNTEAFF.

CDR3 in amino acids: CSVEPTDYGYTF. The CDR3 DNA follows: TGCAGCGTTGAACCGACAGACTATGGCTACACCTTC. The chain is built from TRBV29-1 and TRBJ1-2, with D maybe TRBD1 (5 bases). V was shortened by 2 bases and J by 3 bases, with 7 bases between the two germline ends. Per the germline V gene, CDR1 is SQVTM and CDR2 is ANQGSEA. CDR3 length equals 12 residues.

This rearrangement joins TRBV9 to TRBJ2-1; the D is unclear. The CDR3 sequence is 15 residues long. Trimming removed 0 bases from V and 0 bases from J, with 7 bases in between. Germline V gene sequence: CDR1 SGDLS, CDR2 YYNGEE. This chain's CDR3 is CASSVGASSYNEQFF. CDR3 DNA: TGTGCCAGCAGCGTAGGCGCTAGCTCCTACAATGAGCAGTTCTTC.

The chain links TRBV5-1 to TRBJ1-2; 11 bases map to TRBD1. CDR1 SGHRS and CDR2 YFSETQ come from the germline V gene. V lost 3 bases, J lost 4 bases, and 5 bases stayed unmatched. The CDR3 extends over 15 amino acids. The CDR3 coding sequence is TGCGCCAGCAGCTCTGGACAGGGGGCAGGCTATGGCTACACCTTC. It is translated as CASSSGQGAGYGYTF.

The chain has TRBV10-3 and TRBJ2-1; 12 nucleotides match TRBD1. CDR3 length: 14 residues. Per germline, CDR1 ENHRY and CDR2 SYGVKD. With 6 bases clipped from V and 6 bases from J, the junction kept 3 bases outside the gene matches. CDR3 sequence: CAIRGQGAFNEQFF. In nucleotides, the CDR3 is TGTGCCATCAGGGGACAGGGGGCTTTCAATGAGCAGTTCTTC.

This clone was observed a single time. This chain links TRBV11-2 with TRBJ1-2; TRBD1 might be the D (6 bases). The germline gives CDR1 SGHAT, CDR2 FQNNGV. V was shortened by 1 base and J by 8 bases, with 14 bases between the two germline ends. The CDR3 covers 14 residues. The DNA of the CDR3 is TGTGCCAGCAGCTTAGGCCAGTCAGGGGAAGGCTACACCTTC. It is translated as CASSLGQSGEGYTF.

The CDR3: CASSLDVRGRQAFF. CDR3 DNA sequence: TGTGCCAGCAGCTTAGACGTCAGGGGGCGGCAAGCTTTCTTT. This chain connects TRBV7-9 to TRBJ1-1; 8 bases line up with TRBD1. CDR3 length equals 14 residues. Germline-derived CDR1 and CDR2 are SEHNR and FQNEAQ (reference sequence). V trimming: 1 base; J trimming: 9 bases; junction bases outside the gene matches: 7.

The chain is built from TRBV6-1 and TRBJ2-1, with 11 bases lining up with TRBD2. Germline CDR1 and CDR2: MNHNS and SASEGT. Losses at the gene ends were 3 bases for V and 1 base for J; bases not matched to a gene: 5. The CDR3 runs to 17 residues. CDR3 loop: CASSEGTSGLSYNEQFF. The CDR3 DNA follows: TGTGCCAGCAGTGAGGGGACTAGCGGATTATCCTACAATGAGCAGTTCTTC.

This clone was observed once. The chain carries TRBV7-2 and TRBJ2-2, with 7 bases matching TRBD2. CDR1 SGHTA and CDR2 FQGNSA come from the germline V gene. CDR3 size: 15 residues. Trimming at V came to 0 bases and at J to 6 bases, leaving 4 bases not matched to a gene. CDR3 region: CASSLAPLAAGELFF. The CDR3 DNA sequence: TGTGCCAGCAGCTTAGCGCCTCTAGCGGCCGGGGAGCTGTTTTTT.

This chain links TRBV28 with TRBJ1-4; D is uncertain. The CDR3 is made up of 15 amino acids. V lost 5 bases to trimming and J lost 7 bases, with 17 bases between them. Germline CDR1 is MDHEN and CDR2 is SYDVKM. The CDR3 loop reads CASSPSGRVFEKLFF. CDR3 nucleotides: TGTGCCAGCAGTCCCTCGGGGAGGGTTTTTGAAAAACTGTTTTTT.

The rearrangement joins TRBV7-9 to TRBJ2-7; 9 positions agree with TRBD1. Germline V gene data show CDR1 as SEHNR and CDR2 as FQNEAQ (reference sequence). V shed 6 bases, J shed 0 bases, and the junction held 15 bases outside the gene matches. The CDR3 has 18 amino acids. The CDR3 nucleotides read TGTGCCAGCAGTTTCACCGGGACAGGGCAGGGCTCCTCCTACGAGCAGTACTTC. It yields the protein CASSFTGTGQGSSYEQYF.

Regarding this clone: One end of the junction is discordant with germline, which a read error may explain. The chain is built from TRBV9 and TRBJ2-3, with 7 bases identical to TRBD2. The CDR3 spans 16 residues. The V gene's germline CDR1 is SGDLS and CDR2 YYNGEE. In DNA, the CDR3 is TGTGCCGGCAGCTCCTCGCAAGCGGGGATCACAGATACGCAGTATTTT. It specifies CAGSSSQAGITDTQYF.

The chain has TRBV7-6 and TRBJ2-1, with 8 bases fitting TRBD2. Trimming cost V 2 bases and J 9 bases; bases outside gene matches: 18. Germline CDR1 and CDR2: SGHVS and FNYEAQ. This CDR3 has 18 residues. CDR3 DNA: TGTGCCAGCAGCTTAACCCTTTTCGACGGGGGGGCGAAAGGTGAGCAGTTCTTC. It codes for CASSLTLFDGGAKGEQFF.

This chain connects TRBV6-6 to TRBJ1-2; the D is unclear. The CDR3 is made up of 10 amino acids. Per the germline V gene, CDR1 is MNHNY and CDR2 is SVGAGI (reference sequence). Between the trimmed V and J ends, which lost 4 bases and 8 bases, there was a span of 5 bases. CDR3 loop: CASSWEGYTF. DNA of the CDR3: TGTGCCAGCAGTTGGGAGGGCTACACCTTC.